There are a few counts of the clone carrying this T cell receptor beta chain. The target antigen is unknown. These data are taken from a study of T cells in Graves' hyperthyroidism and ophthalmopathy. Study-level findings and limits: Researchers found most expanded thyroid clonotypes above 0.001 in blood as well. Ophthalmopathy could be told apart from stable hyperthyroidism with a 13 V-J model. Progression to ophthalmopathy was predicted a median of roughly 6.8 months early.

The TCR beta CDR3 regions underwent amplification using RNA transcripts as the source. HTBI primers drove first-round RT-PCR of the TCR CDR3. From the multiplex PCR reads, TCRdb called clonotypes with MiXCR, one entry per CDR3 protein. The data hold around 620,000 distinct CDR3 sequences, with 15% to 20% observed a single time. Absence of ophthalmopathy progression within 18 months defined stable Graves' hyperthyroidism. Germline loops: CDR1 MNHEY, CDR2 SMNVEV (reference sequence). This CDR3 is 17 amino acids long. V lost 5 bases to trimming and J lost 2 bases; unmatched junction nucleotides: 7. The chain has TRBV27 and TRBJ2-2; 11 bases map to TRBD2. The sample was blood. This clonotype originated in a woman in her twenties or thirties with Graves' hyperthyroidism. The CDR3 sequence: CASSREGLAVNTGELFF. CDR3 DNA sequence: TGTGCCAGCAGTAGGGAGGGACTAGCGGTAAACACCGGGGAGCTGTTTTTT.